These T cell receptor beta chains were read from a single sample in a study of cytomegalovirus exposure and HLA in healthy donors. Data came from immunoSEQ multiplex PCR; TCRdb stores just in-frame clones and leaves some out. The table has nearly 200,000 clones, around 86% seen once. Sequencing used PBMCs. All receptors derive from a woman in her forties or fifties in good health and CMV-seropositive. The CDR3 runs from the conserved cysteine through the conserved F or W.

TRBV18,TRBJ2-7,CASSLGLPRDRYEQYF
TRBV5-4,TRBJ1-6,CASSLDRFNSPLHF
TRBV4-1,TRBJ1-4,CASSQAGTFREKLFF
TRBV7-8,TRBJ2-7,CASSPLSGGGYEQYF
TRBV5-1,TRBJ2-3,CASSLGPLEDTQYF
TRBV28,TRBJ1-3,CASSAATRSPGNTIYF
TRBV5-1,TRBJ2-5,CASRPTSYQETQYF
TRBV5-1,TRBJ2-1,CASSLAPGASYNEQFF
TRBV30,TRBJ2-5,CAWSVGGYFQETQYF
TRBV19,TRBJ2-7,CASSRRTRTYEQYF
TRBV5-6,TRBJ2-4,CASSLGTGWSKNIQYF
TRBV18,TRBJ2-4,CASSPQTSGGRLYF
TRBV14,TRBJ1-2,CASSQGPEGYTF
TRBV6-5,TRBJ1-4,CASSPNPATNEKLFF
TRBV5-1,TRBJ1-5,CASSLEGDSNQPQHF
TRBV5-6,TRBJ2-5,CASSLNQLLETQYF
TRBV10-1,TRBJ2-1,CASSESASGRNEQFF
TRBV6-1,TRBJ2-2,CASRDHGGTVELFF
TRBV7-9,TRBJ2-5,CASSLANPAGVKTQYF
TRBV18,TRBJ1-2,CASSPLDKANYGYTF
TRBV11-3,TRBJ1-5,CASRESGQPQHF
TRBV14,TRBJ1-4,CASSQAFVNEKLFF
TRBV4-1,TRBJ1-3,CASSQAASDSGNTIYF
TRBV6-4,TRBJ2-1,CASSDEAGARNEQFF
TRBV6-4,TRBJ2-3,CASRGLSPTDTQYF
TRBV10-2,TRBJ2-1,CASTQGFLGGASYNEQFF
TRBV5-1,TRBJ1-1,CASSLGQGPTEAFF
TRBV29-1,TRBJ1-1,CSVPVGSTNTEAFF
TRBV11-2,TRBJ2-2,CASSPQGDGGELFF
TRBV5-6,TRBJ2-2,CASSFASGAGELFF
TRBV6-5,TRBJ2-7,CASGRGTSYEQYF
TRBV21-1,TRBJ2-7,CASDWGQPSSYEQYF
TRBV5-6,TRBJ1-2,CASSQQPNYGYTF
TRBV20-1,TRBJ1-3,CSAGGTIYF
TRBV13,TRBJ2-5,CASSSGTSGRVRETQYF
TRBV5-5,TRBJ2-7,CASSWAGGPYEQYF